The next 15 T cell receptor beta chains were all read from a single sample in a study of response to subunit inactivated influenza vaccine. TCRdb re-called the RT-PCR reads with MiXCR, one entry per CDR3 protein. The sample shows 490,000 or so distinct CDR3 sequences, approximately 7.6% of them seen only once. Material: PBMCs from blood, obtained 23 months after vaccination. These receptors originate from a man between 50 and 75 years old who received an inactivated influenza vaccine.

Many counts were recorded for this clonotype. This chain joins TRBV30 and TRBJ1-5; 8 bases align to TRBD1. The V segment lost 2 bases and the J segment 4 bases; nucleotides outside the gene matches: 1. Per the germline V gene, CDR1 is GTSNPN and CDR2 is SVGIG (reference sequence). The CDR3 totals 13 residues. The CDR3 here is CAWSRQGNQPQHF. The CDR3 DNA sequence: TGTGCCTGGAGTCGACAGGGGAATCAGCCCCAGCATTTT. Complete variable domain (other parts from reference TRBV30 and TRBJ1-5): SQTIHQWPATLVQPVGSPLSLECTVEGTSNPNLYWYRQAAGRGLQLLFYSVGIGQISSEVPQNLSASRPQDRQFILSSKKLLLSDSGFYLCAWSRQGNQPQHFGDGTRLSIL.

This clonotype came up a few times. The V gene is TRBV12-3 or TRBV12-4, the J gene TRBJ2-1, with a possible D match to TRBD1 (7 bases). Trimming shortened V by 10 bases and J by 9 bases, and 16 bases separated the two germline ends. This CDR3 is built from 12 residues. The CDR3, as DNA: TGTGCCACAGGGGGAGGTGTGGGTGAGCAGTTCTTC. Its protein product is CATGGGVGEQFF.

This clonotype was observed many times. The chain is built from TRBV20-1 and TRBJ2-7, with 8 bases identical to TRBD1. V lost 0 bases to trimming and J lost 3 bases; unmatched junction nucleotides: 16. Germline assignment: CDR1 DFQATT and CDR2 SNEGSKA (reference sequence). The CDR3 consists of 18 residues. CDR3 sequence reads: CSARDIAAGGHLIYEQYF. CDR3 coding DNA: TGCAGTGCTAGAGATATCGCGGCAGGGGGCCACCTAATCTACGAGCAGTACTTC.

This clonotype was recorded at least ten times. J is TRBJ2-7 and V is TRBV11-2; TRBD1 matches 9 bases. Trimming removed 3 bases from V and 3 bases from J; junction bases left unmatched: 3. The CDR3 covers 14 residues. In germline, CDR1 is SGHAT, CDR2 FQNNGV. The CDR3 loop is CASSFATGGYEQYF. For the CDR3, the DNA is TGTGCCAGCAGCTTCGCGACAGGGGGCTACGAGCAGTACTTC. The whole variable domain, filled in from reference TRBV11-2 and TRBJ2-7, reads EAGVAQSPRYKIIEKRQSVAFWCNPISGHATLYWYQQILGQGPKLLIQFQNNGVVDDSQLPKDRFSAERLKGVDSTLKIQPAKLEDSAVYLCASSFATGGYEQYFGPGTRLTVT.

This clonotype was counted a few times. The chain joins TRBV3-1 to TRBJ2-3; perhaps TRBD1 as D (5 bases). Deletions cut 2 bases from V and 2 bases from J, with 11 bases between. The CDR3 covers 15 residues. Germline-derived CDR1 and CDR2 are LGHDT and YNNKEL (reference sequence). The CDR3 coding sequence is TGTGCCAGCAGCCAAATCTACAGGATCACAGATACGCAGTATTTT. It specifies CASSQIYRITDTQYF.

This clonotype was seen repeatedly, ten times or more. This chain connects TRBV7-8 to TRBJ2-1, with a weak D call TRBD2 (6 bases). Per the germline V gene, CDR1 is SGHVS and CDR2 is FQNEAQ. The CDR3 contains 15 residues. Between the trimmed V and J ends, which lost 3 bases and 10 bases, there was a span of 19 bases. The CDR3 DNA reads TGTGCCAGCAGCTTCGTGGGGACTGCTGGCTTGGAGCAGTTCTTC. It specifies CASSFVGTAGLEQFF.

CDR3 in DNA: TGTGCCAGCAGCCCTGACACTAACAATCAGCCCCAGCATTTT. Residues: CASSPDTNNQPQHF. The chain uses TRBV7-9 and TRBJ1-5, with no clear D. This CDR3 is built from 14 residues. The germline V gene has CDR1 SEHNR and CDR2 FQNEAQ (reference sequence). V lost 5 bases and J lost 3, with 11 bases in between.

This clonotype was seen many times. In DNA form, the CDR3 reads TGTGCCACCAGCAGAGACACCGGGACAGGGTTAGAGACCCAGTACTTC. Translating gives CATSRDTGTGLETQYF. This chain uses TRBV15 with TRBJ2-5; 9 bases are a match to TRBD1. The CDR3 is made up of 16 amino acids. The J segment lost 4 bases and the V segment lost 0 bases, leaving 6 bases of the junction unmatched. The germline gives CDR1 LNHNV, CDR2 YYDKDF (reference sequence).

In this sample, this clonotype turned up a few times. The V and J genes are TRBV20-1 and TRBJ2-7; the D gene could be TRBD1 or TRBD2 (7 bases each). This CDR3 has 16 residues. Trimming took 2 bases from V and 5 from J, leaving 22 bases between them. CDR1 and CDR2 from the germline V gene are DFQATT and SNEGSKA (reference sequence). CDR3 sequence (DNA): TGCAGTGCTAGACGTTACCGACAGGGAGGACTAGACGAGCAGTACTTC. This gives the protein CSARRYRQGGLDEQYF.

This chain uses TRBV5-6 with TRBJ1-4; no reliable D call. The V gene's germline CDR1 is SGHDT and CDR2 YYEEEE. There are 20 residues in the CDR3. Trimming left V 4 bases short and J 6 bases short, with 31 bases between. The CDR3 region is CASSLSWEPRTSQNHEKLFF. The CDR3 nucleotides are TGTGCCAGCAGCCTATCGTGGGAACCAAGAACCTCCCAGAATCATGAAAAACTGTTTTTT. Full variable domain (rest looked up from reference TRBV5-6 and TRBJ1-4): DAGVTQSPTHLIKTRGQQVTLRCSPKSGHDTVSWYQQALGQGPQFIFQYYEEEERQRGNFPDRFSGHQFPNYSSELNVNALLLGDSALYLCASSLSWEPRTSQNHEKLFFGSGTQLSVL.

This clonotype has at least ten counts. This chain joins TRBV7-9 and TRBJ2-7; D is possibly TRBD1 (6 bases). This CDR3 spans 14 amino acids. With 4 bases removed from V and 0 bases from J, the gap between germline ends came to 10 bases. The germline gives CDR1 SEHNR, CDR2 FQNEAQ (reference sequence). CDR3 sequence: CASSSWDNSYEQYF. Written as DNA, the CDR3 is TGTGCCAGCAGCTCATGGGACAACTCCTACGAGCAGTACTTC.

This clonotype showed up just a few times. J is TRBJ2-3 and V is TRBV20-1; D unclear. V was trimmed by 1 base and J by 6 bases, leaving 11 bases between them. The CDR3 contains 13 residues. Germline V gene data show CDR1 as DFQATT and CDR2 as SNEGSKA (reference sequence). CDR3 sequence reads: CSARVGTVDTQYF. The CDR3 DNA sequence: TGCAGTGCTAGAGTGGGCACTGTCGATACGCAGTATTTT.

In its sample, this clonotype was seen a few times. The chain couples TRBV7-2 to TRBJ2-7; tentatively, D is TRBD1 (5 bases). This CDR3 is 16 amino acids long. Germline loops: CDR1 SGHTA, CDR2 FQGNSA. The V gene lost 1 base and the J gene lost 1 base, with 14 bases spanning the gap. The CDR3 region has the DNA TGTGCCAGCAGCTTAGGCCGCGGCAGGGCGTCCTACGAGCAGTACTTC. As protein: CASSLGRGRASYEQYF.

This clonotype was detected ten times or more. The chain recombines TRBV19 with TRBJ1-2; D might be TRBD1 (5 bases). Germline values: CDR1 LNHDA, CDR2 SQIVND (reference sequence). Trimming took 5 bases from V and 8 from J, leaving 12 bases between them. CDR3 length equals 12 residues. The CDR3, as DNA: TGTGCCAGTAGTGGAGGGACCTTCGGCTACACCTTC. Its translation is CASSGGTFGYTF.

This clonotype occurred a few times. The chain carries TRBV4-3 and TRBJ2-7; D may be TRBD1 (6 bases). This CDR3 comprises 14 residues. Germline CDR1 LGHNA, CDR2 YSLEER. Trimming stripped 5 bases from V and 1 base from J, with 12 bases between. CDR3 nucleotides: TGCGCCAGCAGCTCGTGGCAGGGGTCCTACGAGCAGTACTTC. Its protein is CASSSWQGSYEQYF.